The T cell receptor beta chain under discussion was sequenced for a study of monozygotic twins with inflammatory bowel disease. Researchers generated cDNA in eight separate reactions per sample. TCRdb re-called the 5' RACE reads, yielding one record per CDR3 amino acid sequence without DNA. The sample table includes 90,000 to 110,000 distinct CDR3 sequences. With respect to this clonotype: Its target is not known.

Study results and limitations: Healthy twins showed more clonotype sharing with others than IBD patients, especially patients with disease activity. Perhaps reflecting limited power, concordant and discordant twins did not differ in repertoire similarity.

The CDR3 is made up of 13 amino acids. Germline assignment: CDR1 SQVTM and CDR2 ANQGSEA. This clonotype originated in a human donor with ulcerative colitis or Crohn's disease, or a healthy co-twin of an affected twin (not recorded which). Source material: blood. This chain joins TRBV29-1 and TRBJ1-3; there is no DNA to check the TCRdb D call of TRBD1. This chain's CDR3 is CSVGTGTGNTIYF. The full variable domain, its missing parts supplied by reference TRBV29-1 and TRBJ1-3, is SAVISQKPSRDICQRGTSLTIQCQVDSQVTMMFWYRQQPGQSLTLIATANQGSEATYESGFVIDKFPISRPNLTFSTLTVSNMSPEDSSIYLCSVGTGTGNTIYFGEGSWLTVV.